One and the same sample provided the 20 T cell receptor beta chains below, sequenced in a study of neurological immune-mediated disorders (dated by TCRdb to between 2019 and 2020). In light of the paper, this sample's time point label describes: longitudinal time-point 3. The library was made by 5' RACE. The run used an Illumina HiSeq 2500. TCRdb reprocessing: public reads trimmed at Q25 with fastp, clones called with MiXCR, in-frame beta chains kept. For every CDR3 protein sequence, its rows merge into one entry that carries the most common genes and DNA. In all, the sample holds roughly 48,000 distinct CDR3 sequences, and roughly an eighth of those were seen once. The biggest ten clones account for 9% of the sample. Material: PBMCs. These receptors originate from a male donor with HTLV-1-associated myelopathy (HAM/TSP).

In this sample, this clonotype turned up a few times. The CDR3 DNA sequence: TGTGCCAGCAGCCGAGACGGGACGTTGAGCTCCTACGAGCAGTACTTC. It translates to CASSRDGTLSSYEQYF. The chain combines TRBV3-1 with TRBJ2-7; D might be TRBD1 or TRBD2, each matching 5 bases. Between the trimmed V and J ends, which lost 4 bases and 0 bases, there was a span of 16 bases. Germline CDR1 is LGHDT and CDR2 is YNNKEL (reference sequence). This CDR3 region has 16 residues.

CDR3 nucleotide sequence: TGCGCCAGCAAAGCCCAGGGTCCTAGCGGGGGGGCCACAGATACGCAGTATTTT. Protein sequence: CASKAQGPSGGATDTQYF. The chain uses TRBV10-2 and TRBJ2-3; 12 nucleotides agree with TRBD2. The J segment lost 2 bases and the V segment lost 7 bases, leaving 13 bases of the junction unmatched. CDR3 size: 18 residues. Germline values: CDR1 WSHSY, CDR2 SAAADI.

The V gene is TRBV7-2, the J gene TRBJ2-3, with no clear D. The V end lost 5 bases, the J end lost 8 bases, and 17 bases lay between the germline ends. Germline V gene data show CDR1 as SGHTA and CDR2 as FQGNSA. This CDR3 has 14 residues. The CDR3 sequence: CASSQTRTGVTQYF. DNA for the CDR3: TGTGCCAGCAGCCAGACTCGTACTGGGGTTACGCAGTATTTT.

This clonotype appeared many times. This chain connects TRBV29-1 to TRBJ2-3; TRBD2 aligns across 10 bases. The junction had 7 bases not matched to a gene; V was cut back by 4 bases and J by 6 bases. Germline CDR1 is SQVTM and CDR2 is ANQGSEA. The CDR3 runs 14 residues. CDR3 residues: CSVGLTSGVDTQYF. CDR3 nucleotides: TGCAGCGTTGGGCTCACTAGCGGGGTTGATACGCAGTATTTT.

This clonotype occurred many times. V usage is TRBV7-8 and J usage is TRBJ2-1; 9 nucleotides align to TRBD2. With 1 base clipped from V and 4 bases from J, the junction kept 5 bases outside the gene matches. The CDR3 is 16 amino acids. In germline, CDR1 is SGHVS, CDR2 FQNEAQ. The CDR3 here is CASSLGGGGGYNEQFF. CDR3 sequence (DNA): TGTGCCAGCAGCTTAGGCGGCGGGGGGGGGTACAATGAGCAGTTCTTC. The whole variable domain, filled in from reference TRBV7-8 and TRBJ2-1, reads GAGVSQSPRYKVAKRGQDVALRCDPISGHVSLFWYQQALGQGPEFLTYFQNEAQLDKSGLPSDRFFAERPEGSVSTLKIQRTQQEDSAVYLCASSLGGGGGYNEQFFGPGTRLTVL.

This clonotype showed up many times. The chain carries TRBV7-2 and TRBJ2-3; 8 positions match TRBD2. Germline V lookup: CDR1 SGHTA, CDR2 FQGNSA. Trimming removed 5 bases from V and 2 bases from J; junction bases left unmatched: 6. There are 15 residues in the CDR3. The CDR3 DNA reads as TGTGCCAGCAGCCAGCAGCGGGGGTTCACAGATACGCAGTATTTT. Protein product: CASSQQRGFTDTQYF.

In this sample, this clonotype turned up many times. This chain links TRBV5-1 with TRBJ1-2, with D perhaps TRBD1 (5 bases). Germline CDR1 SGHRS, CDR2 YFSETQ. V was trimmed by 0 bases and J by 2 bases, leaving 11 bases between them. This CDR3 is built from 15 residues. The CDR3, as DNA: TGCGCCAGCAGCTTGGCGCAGGGTCTAAACTATGGCTACACCTTC. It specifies CASSLAQGLNYGYTF.

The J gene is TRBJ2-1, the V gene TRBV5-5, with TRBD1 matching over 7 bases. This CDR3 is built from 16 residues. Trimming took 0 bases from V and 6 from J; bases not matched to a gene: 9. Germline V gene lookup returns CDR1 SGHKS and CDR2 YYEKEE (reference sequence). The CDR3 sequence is CASSLGKGAFANEQFF. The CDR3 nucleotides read TGTGCCAGCAGCTTGGGGAAGGGGGCGTTTGCCAATGAGCAGTTCTTC.

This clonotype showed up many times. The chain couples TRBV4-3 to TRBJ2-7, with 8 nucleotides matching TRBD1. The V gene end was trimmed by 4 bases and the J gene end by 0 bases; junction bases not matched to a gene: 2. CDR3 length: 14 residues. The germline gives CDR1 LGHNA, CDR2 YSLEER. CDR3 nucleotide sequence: TGCGCCAGCAGCCTCACAGGGGGCTCCTACGAGCAGTACTTC. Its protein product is CASSLTGGSYEQYF.

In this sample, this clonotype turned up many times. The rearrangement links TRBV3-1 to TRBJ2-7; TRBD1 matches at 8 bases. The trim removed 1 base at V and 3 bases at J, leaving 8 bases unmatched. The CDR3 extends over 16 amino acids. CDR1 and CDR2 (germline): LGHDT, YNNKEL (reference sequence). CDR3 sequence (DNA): TGTGCCAGCAGCCAAGGGGGAGCAGGGGGCCACTACGAGCAGTACTTC. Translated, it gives CASSQGGAGGHYEQYF.

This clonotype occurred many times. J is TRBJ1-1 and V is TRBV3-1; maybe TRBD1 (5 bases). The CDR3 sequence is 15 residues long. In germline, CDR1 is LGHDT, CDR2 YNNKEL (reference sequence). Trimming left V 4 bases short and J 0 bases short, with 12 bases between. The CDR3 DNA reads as TGTGCCAGCAGCCCAGGACATCACATGAACACTGAAGCTTTCTTT. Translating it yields CASSPGHHMNTEAFF.

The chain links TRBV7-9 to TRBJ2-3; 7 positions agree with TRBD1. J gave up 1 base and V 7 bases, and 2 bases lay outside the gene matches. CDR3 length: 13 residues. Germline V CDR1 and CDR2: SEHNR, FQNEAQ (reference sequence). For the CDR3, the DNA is TGTGCCAGCAAGGGACAGCGCACAGATACGCAGTATTTT. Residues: CASKGQRTDTQYF. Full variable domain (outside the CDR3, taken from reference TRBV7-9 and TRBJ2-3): DTGVSQNPRHKITKRGQNVTFRCDPISEHNRLYWYRQTLGQGPEFLTYFQNEAQLEKSRLLSDRFSAERPKGSFSTLEIQRTEQGDSAMYLCASKGQRTDTQYFGPGTRLTVL.

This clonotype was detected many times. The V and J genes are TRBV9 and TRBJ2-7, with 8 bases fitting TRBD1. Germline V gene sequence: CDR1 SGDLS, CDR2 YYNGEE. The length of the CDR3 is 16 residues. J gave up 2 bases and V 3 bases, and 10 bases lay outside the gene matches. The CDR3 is CASSDSGTGLTYEQYF. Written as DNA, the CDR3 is TGTGCCAGCAGCGACTCCGGGACAGGACTCACCTACGAGCAGTACTTC.

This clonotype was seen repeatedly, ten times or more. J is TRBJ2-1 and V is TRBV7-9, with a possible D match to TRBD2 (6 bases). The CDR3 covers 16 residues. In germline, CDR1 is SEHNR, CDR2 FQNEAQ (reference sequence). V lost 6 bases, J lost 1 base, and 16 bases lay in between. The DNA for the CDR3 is TGTGCCAGCAGACCAGCGGGTTCCAATTCCTACAATGAGCAGTTCTTC. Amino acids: CASRPAGSNSYNEQFF. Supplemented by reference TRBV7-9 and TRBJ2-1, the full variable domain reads DTGVSQNPRHKITKRGQNVTFRCDPISEHNRLYWYRQTLGQGPEFLTYFQNEAQLEKSRLLSDRFSAERPKGSFSTLEIQRTEQGDSAMYLCASRPAGSNSYNEQFFGPGTRLTVL.

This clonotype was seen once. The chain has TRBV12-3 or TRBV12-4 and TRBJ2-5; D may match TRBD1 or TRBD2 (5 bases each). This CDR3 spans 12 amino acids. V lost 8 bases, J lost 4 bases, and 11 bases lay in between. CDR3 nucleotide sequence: TGTGCCAGCTTACTAGGGGCAGAGACCCAGTACTTC. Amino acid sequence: CASLLGAETQYF.

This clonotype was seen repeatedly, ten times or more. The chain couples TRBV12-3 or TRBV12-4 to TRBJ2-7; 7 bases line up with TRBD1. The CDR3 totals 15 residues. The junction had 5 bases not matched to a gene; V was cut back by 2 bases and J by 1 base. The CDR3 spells CASSLLTGLSYEQYF. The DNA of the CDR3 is TGTGCCAGCAGTTTATTGACAGGGCTATCCTACGAGCAGTACTTC.

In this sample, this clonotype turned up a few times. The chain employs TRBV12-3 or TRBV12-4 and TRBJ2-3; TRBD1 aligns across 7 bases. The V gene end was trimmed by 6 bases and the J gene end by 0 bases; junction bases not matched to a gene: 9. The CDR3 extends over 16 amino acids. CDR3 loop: CASSPPGTESTDTQYF. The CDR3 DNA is TGTGCCAGCAGCCCCCCCGGGACAGAGAGCACAGATACGCAGTATTTT.

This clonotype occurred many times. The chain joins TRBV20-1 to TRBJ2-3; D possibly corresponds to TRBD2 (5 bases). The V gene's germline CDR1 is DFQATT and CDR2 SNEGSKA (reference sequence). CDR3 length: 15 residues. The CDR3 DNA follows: TGCAGCAAGGTGGTTTGGGAGTCTAGCACAGATACGCAGTATTTT. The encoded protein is CSKVVWESSTDTQYF.

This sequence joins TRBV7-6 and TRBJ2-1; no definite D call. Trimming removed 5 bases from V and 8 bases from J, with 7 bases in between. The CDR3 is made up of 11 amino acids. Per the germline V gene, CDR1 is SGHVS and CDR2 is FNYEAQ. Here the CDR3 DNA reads TGTGCCAGCAGCATAGGCCATGAGCAGTTCTTC. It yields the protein CASSIGHEQFF.

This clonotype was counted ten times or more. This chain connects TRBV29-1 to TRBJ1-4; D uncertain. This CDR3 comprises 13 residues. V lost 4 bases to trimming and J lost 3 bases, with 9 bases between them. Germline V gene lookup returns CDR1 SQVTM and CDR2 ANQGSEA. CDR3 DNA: TGCAGCGTTGTCTCGGGGTCTAATGAAAAACTGTTTTTT. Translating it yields CSVVSGSNEKLFF.